This T cell receptor (beta chain) comes out of a study of cytomegalovirus exposure and HLA in healthy donors. Study results and caveats: Sequencing had likely introduced a cluster of highly shared sequence variants as an artifact.

Trimming pared 6 bases from V and 10 bases from J, leaving 18 bases between. The germline CDR1 and CDR2 sequences are MNHEY and SVGAGI. CDR3 size: 13 residues. PCR employed 60 Vbeta and 13 Jbeta primers. Original methodology: Later work found about 80 million unique TCR beta chains, with roughly 11 million shared. Clones were read by immunoSEQ multiplex PCR, and TCRdb kept only the in-frame ones, dropping some. V and J calls and clone size are those listed in that table; D and trimming were worked out from the DNA. Altogether about 200,000 clones are present, approximately 86% being singletons, with the ten largest covering 1.5% to 2%. In regard to this clone: The antigen is unknown.

This TCR was sampled from a woman between 18 and 29 years old in good health and CMV-seronegative. The sequencing input was PBMCs. V gene TRBV6-5 combines with J gene TRBJ1-1; TRBD1 is a possible D gene (6 bases). The CDR3 nucleotides are TGTGCCAGCAGCCCAACCCCAGGGGATCGAGCTTTCTTT. Its translation is CASSPTPGDRAFF.